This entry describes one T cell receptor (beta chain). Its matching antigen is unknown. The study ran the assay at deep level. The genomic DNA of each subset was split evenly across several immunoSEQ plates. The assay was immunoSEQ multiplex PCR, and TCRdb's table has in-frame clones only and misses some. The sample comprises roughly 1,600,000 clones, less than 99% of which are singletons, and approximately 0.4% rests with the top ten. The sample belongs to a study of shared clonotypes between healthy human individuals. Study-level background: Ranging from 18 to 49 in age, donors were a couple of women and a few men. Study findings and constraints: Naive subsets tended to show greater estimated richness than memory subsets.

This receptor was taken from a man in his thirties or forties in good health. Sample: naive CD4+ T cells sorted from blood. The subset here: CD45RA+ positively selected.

The CDR3 protein is CASSSGTGTMNTEAFF. The DNA for the CDR3 is TGTGCCAGCAGCTCAGGGACAGGGACAATGAACACTGAAGCTTTCTTT. The chain couples TRBV7-9 to TRBJ1-1; 9 nucleotides align to TRBD1. The germline V gene has CDR1 SEHNR and CDR2 FQNEAQ (reference sequence). The CDR3 is 16 amino acids. The trim removed 4 bases at V and 0 bases at J, leaving 6 bases unmatched. Full variable domain (remainder filled in from reference TRBV7-9 and TRBJ1-1): DTGVSQNPRHKITKRGQNVTFRCDPISEHNRLYWYRQTLGQGPEFLTYFQNEAQLEKSRLLSDRFSAERPKGSFSTLEIQRTEQGDSAMYLCASSSGTGTMNTEAFFGQGTRLTVV.